The next 7 T cell receptor beta chains were all read from a single sample in a study of T cell repertoires in cytomegalovirus infection (dated by TCRdb to between 2019 and 2020). This specimen's treatment or condition label, interpreted: in vitro stimulation with specific CMV peptide epitopes to enrich CMV-specific T cells. Sequenced on an Illumina HiSeq 1500. TCRdb handled the public reads itself, with Q25 trimming in fastp and clone calling in MiXCR, and kept productive beta chains. Merged by CDR3 protein, the rows form single entries marked with the most common genes and DNA. The sample table lists approximately 770,000 distinct CDR3 sequences, roughly 29% of them with a count of one. Of the sample, roughly 13% is held by the ten largest clones. For these receptors, no antigen is known. Sequencing was performed on cultured CD8+ T cells from PBMCs, taken from culture after CMV antigen stimulation. The receptors shown here come from a human donor in good health (CMV status not recorded). Some clones in this sample may be carry-over from other donors' samples.

The chain is built from TRBV2 and TRBJ1-2, with TRBD1 as a possible D gene (5 bases). Germline lookup yields CDR1 SNHLY and CDR2 FYNNEI. This CDR3 contains 15 residues. Trimming shortened V by 0 bases and J by 2 bases, and 10 bases separated the two germline ends. The CDR3 protein is CASSEALRDNYGYTF. The CDR3 nucleotides read TGTGCCAGCAGTGAAGCGCTCAGGGACAACTATGGCTACACCTTC.

This sequence joins TRBV7-3 and TRBJ1-6, with a weak D call TRBD1 (6 bases). V was pared by 5 bases and J by 8 bases, with 16 bases between. The CDR3 is 15 amino acids. Germline V gene lookup returns CDR1 SGHTA and CDR2 FQGTGA. CDR3 in DNA: TGTGCCAGCAGCCTCACTCAGGGGTCGGATTCACCCCTCCACTTT. It codes for CASSLTQGSDSPLHF. Filled out from reference TRBV7-3 and TRBJ1-6, the complete variable domain reads GAGVSQTPSNKVTEKGKYVELRCDPISGHTALYWYRQSLGQGPEFLIYFQGTGAADDSGLPNDRFFAVRPEGSVSTLKIQRTERGDSAVYLCASSLTQGSDSPLHFGNGTRLTVT.

The J gene is TRBJ1-1, the V gene TRBV19; no definite D call. V lost 2 bases and J lost 1, with 8 bases in between. CDR1 is LNHDA and CDR2 is SQIVND in the germline V gene (reference sequence). The CDR3 runs 14 residues. For the CDR3, the DNA is TGTGCCAGTAGTATAAATTCGGGGAACACTGAAGCTTTCTTT. This codes for CASSINSGNTEAFF.

The chain has TRBV6-5 and TRBJ1-1; no reliable D call. V lost 0 bases, J lost 0 bases, and 11 bases lay in between. CDR1 is MNHEY, CDR2 SVGAGI, per germline. This CDR3 has 16 residues. The CDR3 region has the DNA TGTGCCAGCAGTTACTCGAAATGGGAAATGAACACTGAAGCTTTCTTT. As protein: CASSYSKWEMNTEAFF.

The rearrangement links TRBV6-5 to TRBJ2-7, with D perhaps matching TRBD1 (5 bases). There are 14 residues in the CDR3. The V end lost 0 bases, the J end lost 7 bases, and 13 bases lay between the germline ends. Germline CDR1 reads MNHEY; CDR2 reads SVGAGI. CDR3 protein: CASSYSSQDTEQYV. CDR3 nucleotide sequence: TGTGCCAGCAGTTACTCGAGTCAGGACACTGAGCAGTACGTC.

This clonotype was observed at least ten times. This chain uses TRBV7-6 with TRBJ2-5; 8 positions agree with TRBD2. The length of the CDR3 is 16 residues. From germline, CDR1 is SGHVS and CDR2 FNYEAQ. V dropped 3 bases and J dropped 2; count of bases not matched to a gene: 8. CDR3 protein: CASSFIAGRPQETQYF. CDR3 DNA: TGTGCCAGCAGCTTCATAGCGGGGAGACCTCAAGAGACCCAGTACTTC.

The chain couples TRBV12-3 or TRBV12-4 to TRBJ1-2; tentatively, D is TRBD1 (5 bases). This CDR3 spans 15 amino acids. Trimming left V 4 bases short and J 1 base short, with 13 bases between. CDR3 nucleotides: TGTGCCAGCAGTTCGTGGGACGGAAATAACTATGGCTACACCTTC. Translated, it gives CASSSWDGNNYGYTF.